The rows below give T cell receptor beta chains drawn from one sample of a study of identical twins. TCRdb re-called the 5' RACE reads through MiXCR, storing one row per CDR3 protein. Of 1,800,000 or so distinct CDR3 sequences in the sample, more than 30% were seen once. The specimen sequenced was cord blood. These receptors originate from a newborn girl in good health. Both conserved end residues are part of each CDR3. A D gene is named only where the DNA matches it firmly. Only part of the rows carry a size: once, few, many, or a class if the clone is expanded.

size | J | D | V | CDR3 | DNA
. | TRBJ2-1 | TRBD2 | TRBV10-3 | CAISSTSGSFEQFF | TGTGCCATCAGTTCGACTAGCGGGAGCTTTGAGCAGTTCTTC
few | TRBJ2-7 | . | TRBV7-2 | CASSLAFLYEQYF | TGTGCCAGCAGCTTAGCTTTCCTCTACGAGCAGTACTTC
few | TRBJ2-5 | TRBD2 | TRBV5-6 | CASSLALAGVNEQYF | TGTGCCAGCAGCTTGGCCCTAGCGGGAGTGAATGAGCAGTACTTC
. | TRBJ2-4 | . | TRBV3-1 | CASSQETAKNIQYF | TGTGCCAGCAGCCAAGAGACAGCCAAAAACATTCAGTACTTC
. | TRBJ1-6 | . | TRBV6-5 | CASSRANNSPLHF | TGTGCCAGCAGCAGGGCTAATAATTCACCCCTCCACTTT
few | TRBJ1-1 | . | TRBV4-1 | CASSQPTARRSDTEAFF | TGCGCCAGCAGCCAACCGACAGCCCGTCGGAGCGACACTGAAGCTTTCTTT
. | TRBJ1-5 | . | TRBV12-3/TRBV12-4 | CASSRGGGEIQPQHF | TGTGCCAGCAGCCGCGGGGGGGGTGAGATTCAGCCCCAGCATTTT
. | TRBJ1-3 | . | TRBV10-3 | CAISVGGGSGNTIYF | TGTGCCATCAGTGTTGGGGGCGGCTCTGGAAACACCATATATTTT
. | TRBJ2-3 | TRBD2 | TRBV19 | CASSAGGDTDTQYF | TGTGCCAGTAGTGCCGGGGGGGACACTGATACGCAGTATTTT
many | TRBJ2-3 | . | TRBV12-3/TRBV12-4 | CASSFKADTQYF | TGTGCCAGCAGTTTTAAGGCAGATACGCAGTATTTT
. | TRBJ2-3 | . | TRBV20-1 | CSSPGPGFNTQYF | TGCAGCAGCCCCGGCCCAGGGTTCAATACGCAGTATTTT
few | TRBJ1-2 | . | TRBV6-1 | CASSQTGRGGYTF | TGTGCCAGCAGCCAAACCGGCCGGGGCGGCTACACCTTC
many | TRBJ2-1 | TRBD2 | TRBV27 | CASRSSGNNEQFF | TGTGCCAGCAGATCTAGCGGGAACAATGAGCAGTTCTTC
few | TRBJ2-3 | TRBD1 | TRBV7-2 | CASSLVRGQTDTQYF | TGTGCCAGCAGCTTAGTCAGGGGGCAGACAGATACGCAGTATTTT
. | TRBJ2-1 | . | TRBV7-9 | CASSFSMARGGAMNNEQFF | TGTGCCAGCAGCTTTTCTATGGCGCGAGGGGGGGCGATGAACAATGAGCAGTTCTTC
. | TRBJ2-5 | . | TRBV4-1 | CASGQSSIYNEQYF | TGCGCCAGCGGCCAGTCGTCGATTTACAATGAGCAGTACTTC
. | TRBJ1-2 | . | TRBV21-1 | CASRHLQGLRSYGYTF | TGTGCCAGCAGGCACCTACAGGGGTTGAGGAGCTATGGCTACACCTTC
. | TRBJ2-7 | TRBD2 | TRBV12-3/TRBV12-4 | CASSWGTSVNSYEQYF | TGTGCCAGCAGTTGGGGGACTAGCGTAAATTCCTACGAGCAGTACTTC